The T cell receptor (beta chain) under discussion was sequenced for a study of spatial heterogeneity in lung cancer (dated by TCRdb to between 2018 and 2020). The study in broad terms: Beta-chain transcripts were consistently detected in greater numbers than alpha-chain transcripts, which likely reflects a higher abundance of beta-chain transcripts. In the raw uncorrected reads, each unique combination of TCR and UMI appeared more than ten times on average. The study quantitatively compared TCR alpha and beta repertoires across multiple tumor regions, matched nontumor lung and blood in non-small cell lung cancer. Nonsynonymous mutation counts, determined by whole-exome sequencing of tumor tissue, were related to TCR repertoire features. TCR transcript counts in tumor regions correlated strongly with a T cell transcriptional module score from matched bulk RNA-seq. At surgery, both alpha and beta chains were TCR-sequenced in about 200 tumor regions, about 64 matched nontumor lung samples and around 50 PBMC samples.

Taking its sample share into account, this clonotype is medium-sized (0.01 to 0.1%). Its target antigen remains unknown. Base qualities were left out, and no much larger clone turns up one base away. This beta chain is off target for a library built for alpha chains, so its abundance means little. What the time point label conveys for this sample: sample taken at primary tumor resection. Samples were obtained from approximately 76 patients with early-stage, untreated non-small cell lung cancer from the lung TRACERx cohort. TCR sequencing used whole RNA extracted from tumor and nontumor lung tissue, or from cryopreserved PBMC samples, without cell sorting. A patient was chosen for TCR sequencing only when enough RNA was available from at least two tumor regions. Before being selected, tumor and adjacent nontumor lung specimens were reviewed by a lung pathologist. The library came from 5' RACE. The sequencing machine was a NextSeq 500. In the TCR library protocol, a unique molecular identifier was attached to each TCR cDNA molecule so that PCR and sequencing errors could be corrected. The authors' analysis ran thus. Decombinator tools were used for TCR identification, UMI-based error correction and CDR3 extraction. Expanded TCRs were defined as those above a frequency of 2 per 1,000, corresponding to the top 1% of the tumor frequency distribution. Expanded tumor TCRs statistically deemed absent (corrected P<0.05) from at least one tumor region were classed as regional, and all other expanded tumor TCRs were classed as ubiquitous. Renyi diversity was calculated using the R vegan package after each repertoire was subsampled 100 times to 5,000 TCRs. CDR3 similarity networks were constructed using string-kernel similarity of amino acid triplets, with links drawn between CDR3s whose pairwise similarity was above 0.82. TCRdb trimmed the raw reads at Q25, called clones with MiXCR and kept productive beta chains. Rows with one shared CDR3 protein collapse into an entry with the most common genes and DNA. TCRdb assigned the V and J calls; the authors' analysis was not used. Within this sample are some 7,900 distinct CDR3 sequences, with around 7% of them counted one time only. Roughly a sixth of the sample rests with the top ten.

Trimming at the junction amounts to 5 bases on V and 2 bases on J, and the germline ends lie 10 bases apart. Via the germline V gene, CDR1 is MDHEN and CDR2 SYDVKM. Measured from the cysteine to the phenylalanine, the CDR3 is 13 residues long. The CDR3 DNA has 39 bases and is translated from base 1. Paper-wide results and their limitations: TCR-seq coverage of tumor T cells was estimated at only roughly 7.7% for alpha chains and 13% to 15% for beta chains. The tumor nonsynonymous mutation count correlated with the number of expanded intratumoral alpha and beta TCRs. The count of ubiquitous expanded TCRs correlated with the count of ubiquitous nonsynonymous mutations, and the count of regional expanded TCRs correlated with the count of regional nonsynonymous mutations. Additional single-cell paired TCR alpha and beta sequencing was considered necessary to confirm, at a functional level, the hypothesis that regional TCRs recognize regional mutations.

The sequence was collected from a female donor with early-stage non-small cell lung cancer. Sample: lung tumor tissue, taken at surgery. This sequence uses TRBV28 and TRBJ2-7; tentative D gene TRBD2, with 5 bases matching. The CDR3 here reads CASSGLYTYEQYF. The DNA is TGTGCCAGCAGTGGACTCTACACCTACGAGCAGTACTTC.